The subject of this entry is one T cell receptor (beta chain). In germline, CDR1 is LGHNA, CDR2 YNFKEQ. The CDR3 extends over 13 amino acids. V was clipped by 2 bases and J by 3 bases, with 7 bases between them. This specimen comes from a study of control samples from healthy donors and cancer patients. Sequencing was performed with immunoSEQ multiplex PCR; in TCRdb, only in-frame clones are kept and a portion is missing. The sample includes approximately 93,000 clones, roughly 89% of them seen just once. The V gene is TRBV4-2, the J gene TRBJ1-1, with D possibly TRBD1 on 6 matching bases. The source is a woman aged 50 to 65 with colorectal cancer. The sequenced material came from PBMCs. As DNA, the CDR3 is TGTGCCAGCAGCCAATCAGGGGACACTGAAGCTTTCTTT. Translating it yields CASSQSGDTEAFF.